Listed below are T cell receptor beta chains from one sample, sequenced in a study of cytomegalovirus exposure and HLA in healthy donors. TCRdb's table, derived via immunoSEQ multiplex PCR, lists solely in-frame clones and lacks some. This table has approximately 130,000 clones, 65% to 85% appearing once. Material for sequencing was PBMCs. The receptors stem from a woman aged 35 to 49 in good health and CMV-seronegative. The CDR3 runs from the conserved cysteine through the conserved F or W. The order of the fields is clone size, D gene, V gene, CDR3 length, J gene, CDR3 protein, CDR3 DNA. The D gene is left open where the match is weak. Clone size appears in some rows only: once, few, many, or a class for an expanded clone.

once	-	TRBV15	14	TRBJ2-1	CATSFGVAYNEQFF	TGTGCCACGTCCTTCGGGGTTGCCTACAATGAGCAGTTCTTC
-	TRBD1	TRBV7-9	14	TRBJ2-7	CASSSAGTGHEQYF	TGTGCCAGCAGCTCTGCCGGGACAGGGCACGAGCAGTACTTC
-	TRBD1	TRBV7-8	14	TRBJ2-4	CASSLSWTGNIQYF	TGTGCCAGCAGCCTCAGCTGGACAGGGAACATTCAGTACTTC
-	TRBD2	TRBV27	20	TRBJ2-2	CASSFSGGVPGSGDTGELFF	TGTGCCAGCAGTTTCTCCGGGGGGGTCCCAGGGAGTGGGGACACCGGGGAGCTGTTTTTT
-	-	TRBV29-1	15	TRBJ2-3	CSSRRGAEGTDTQYF	TGCAGCTCCCGACGGGGGGCGGAGGGCACAGATACGCAGTATTTT
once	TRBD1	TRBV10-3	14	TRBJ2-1	CATVTGGVGDEQFF	TGTGCCACCGTGACAGGGGGAGTGGGGGATGAGCAGTTCTTC
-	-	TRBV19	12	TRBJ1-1	CASLHGNTEAFF	TGTGCCAGTCTGCACGGGAACACTGAAGCTTTCTTT
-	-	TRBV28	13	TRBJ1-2	CASSPTGNYGYTF	TGTGCCAGCAGCCCCACAGGGAACTATGGCTACACCTTC
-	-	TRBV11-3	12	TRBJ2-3	CASSLGATTQYF	TGTGCCAGCAGCTTAGGTGCGACAACGCAGTATTTT
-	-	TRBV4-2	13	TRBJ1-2	CASSQEQDYGYTF	TGTGCCAGCAGCCAAGAACAGGATTATGGCTACACCTTC
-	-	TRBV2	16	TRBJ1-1	CASRRDREGQNTEAFF	TGTGCCAGCAGGAGGGATCGGGAAGGGCAAAACACTGAAGCTTTCTTT
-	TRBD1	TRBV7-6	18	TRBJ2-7	CASSATFPGQALNYEQYF	TGTGCCAGCAGCGCTACTTTTCCGGGACAGGCCCTAAACTACGAGCAGTACTTC
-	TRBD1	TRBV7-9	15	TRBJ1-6	CASSLGTGGYSPLHF	TGTGCCAGCAGCCTAGGGACAGGGGGCTATTCACCCCTCCACTTT
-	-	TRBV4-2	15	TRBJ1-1	CASSRTDGGYTEAFF	TGTGCCAGCAGCCGAACCGACGGCGGATACACTGAAGCTTTCTTT
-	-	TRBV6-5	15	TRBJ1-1	CASSYSKGGFPEAFF	TGTGCCAGCAGTTACTCGAAAGGGGGTTTCCCTGAAGCTTTCTTT
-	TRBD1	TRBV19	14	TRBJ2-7	CAIRSGTGTYEQYF	TGTGCCATTCGATCCGGGACAGGGACCTACGAGCAGTACTTC
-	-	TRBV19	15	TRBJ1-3	CASRPGTQGGNTIYF	TGTGCCAGTAGACCTGGGACTCAGGGTGGAAACACCATATATTTT
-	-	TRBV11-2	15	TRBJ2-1	CASSFAGPSYNEQFF	TGTGCCAGCAGCTTCGCGGGACCCTCCTACAATGAGCAGTTCTTC
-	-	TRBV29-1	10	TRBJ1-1	CSVRQTEAFF	TGCAGCGTTCGACAGACTGAAGCTTTCTTT
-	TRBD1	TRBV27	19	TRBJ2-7	CASSLQTGSEFTAAYEQYF	TGTGCCAGCAGTTTACAGACAGGGTCGGAATTTACTGCAGCCTACGAGCAGTACTTC
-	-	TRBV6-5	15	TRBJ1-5	CASSPYRQFNQPQHF	TGTGCCAGCAGCCCTTATCGCCAGTTCAATCAGCCCCAGCATTTT
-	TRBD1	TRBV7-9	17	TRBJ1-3	CASSFPGQGSSGNTIYF	TGTGCCAGCAGCTTTCCGGGACAGGGAAGCTCTGGAAACACCATATATTTT
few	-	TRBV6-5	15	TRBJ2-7	CASSPTTPGSYEQYF	TGTGCCAGCAGTCCGACTACCCCGGGCTCCTACGAGCAGTACTTC
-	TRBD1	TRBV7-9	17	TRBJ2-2	CASSFRDRGRKTGELFF	TGTGCCAGCAGCTTCCGGGACAGGGGGCGGAAAACCGGGGAGCTGTTTTTT
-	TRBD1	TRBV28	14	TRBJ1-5	CASSPDRINQPQHF	TGTGCCAGCAGTCCGGACAGGATCAATCAGCCCCAGCATTTT
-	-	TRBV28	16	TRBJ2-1	CASSLIGSNTYNEQFF	TGTGCCAGCAGTTTAATAGGGAGTAACACCTACAATGAGCAGTTCTTC
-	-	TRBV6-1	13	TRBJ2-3	CASMAQGTDTQYF	TGTGCCAGCATGGCCCAGGGCACAGATACGCAGTATTTT
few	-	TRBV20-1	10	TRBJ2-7	CSAGREEQYF	TGCAGTGCTGGAAGGGAGGAGCAGTACTTC
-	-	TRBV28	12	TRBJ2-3	CASSGGPATQYF	TGTGCCAGCAGTGGAGGGCCGGCCACGCAGTATTTT
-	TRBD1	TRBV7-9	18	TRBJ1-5	CASSSTRGQADSNQPQHF	TGTGCCAGCAGCTCTACGAGGGGACAGGCGGATAGCAATCAGCCCCAGCATTTT
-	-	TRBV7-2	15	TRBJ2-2	CASSGGRTATGELFF	TGTGCCAGCTCTGGAGGGCGTACGGCCACCGGGGAGCTGTTTTTT
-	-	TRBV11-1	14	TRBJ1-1	CASSPQSQGGEAFF	TGTGCCAGCAGCCCGCAATCCCAAGGGGGTGAAGCTTTCTTT
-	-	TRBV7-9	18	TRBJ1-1	CASSFPLGPRPESSEAFF	TGTGCCAGCAGCTTTCCACTAGGACCGAGGCCAGAGTCGTCTGAAGCTTTCTTT
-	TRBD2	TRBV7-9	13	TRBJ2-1	CASSLAGRDEQFF	TGTGCCAGCAGTCTAGCGGGAAGGGATGAGCAGTTCTTC
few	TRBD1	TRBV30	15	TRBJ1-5	CAWSVRGTGDQPQHF	TGTGCCTGGAGTGTAAGAGGGACAGGGGATCAGCCCCAGCATTTT
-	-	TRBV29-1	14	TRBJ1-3	CSVGQGNSGNTIYF	TGCAGCGTTGGGCAGGGGAACTCTGGAAACACCATATATTTT
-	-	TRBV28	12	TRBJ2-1	CASMIAPNEQFF	TGTGCCAGCATGATAGCCCCCAATGAGCAGTTCTTC
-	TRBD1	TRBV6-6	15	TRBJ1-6	CASSPWGDRNSPLHF	TGTGCCAGCAGCCCTTGGGGGGACAGGAATTCACCCCTCCACTTT
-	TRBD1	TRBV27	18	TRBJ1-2	CASSLGTGKGARGYGYTF	TGTGCCAGCAGTTTGGGGACAGGCAAGGGCGCTAGGGGATATGGCTACACCTTC
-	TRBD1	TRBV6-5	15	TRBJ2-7	CASATRDRASYEQYF	TGTGCCAGCGCCACCCGGGACAGGGCCTCCTACGAGCAGTACTTC
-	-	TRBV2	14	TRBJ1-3	CASTLGSSGNTIYF	TGTGCCAGCACGTTAGGGAGCTCTGGAAACACCATATATTTT
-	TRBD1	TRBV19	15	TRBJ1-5	CASTVRQGGNQPQHF	TGTGCCAGTACAGTAAGACAGGGTGGCAATCAGCCCCAGCATTTT
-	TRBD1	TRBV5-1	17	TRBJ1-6	CASRPVFRGQGRSPLHF	TGCGCCAGCAGACCAGTATTCCGAGGACAGGGAAGATCACCCCTCCACTTT
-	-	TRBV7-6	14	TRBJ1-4	CASSSTGPNEKLFF	TGTGCCAGCAGTTCTACAGGGCCTAATGAAAAACTGTTTTTT
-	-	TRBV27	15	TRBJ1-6	CASSLSGHYNSPLHF	TGTGCCAGCAGTTTATCGGGACACTATAATTCACCCCTCCACTTT
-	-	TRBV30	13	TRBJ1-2	CAWSSGGSYGYTF	TGTGCCTGGAGTTCCGGGGGGAGCTATGGCTACACCTTC
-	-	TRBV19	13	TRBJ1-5	CASSSSSNQPQHF	TGTGCCAGTAGTAGCAGTAGCAATCAGCCCCAGCATTTT
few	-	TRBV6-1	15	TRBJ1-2	CASSPGGGRDYGYTF	TGTGCCAGCAGTCCCGGTGGGGGGAGGGACTATGGCTACACCTTC
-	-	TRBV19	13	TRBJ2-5	CASKPGVGETQYF	TGTGCCAGTAAACCAGGGGTCGGGGAGACCCAGTACTTC
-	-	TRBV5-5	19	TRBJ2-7	CASSSVLEAGVQGAYEQYF	TGTGCCAGCAGCTCTGTCCTCGAAGCAGGGGTTCAGGGTGCCTACGAGCAGTACTTC